The present TCR beta chain was sequenced within a study of shared clonotypes between healthy human individuals (dated by TCRdb to 2018 to 2020). The study in broad terms: A couple of women and three men aged 18 to 49 years were included in the cohort. Per donor, three plates each were used for CD4 naive and CD4 memory, two for CD8 naive, and one for CD8 memory. To estimate repertoire size and how much clonotypes are shared between individuals, the study performed deep sequencing of blood TCR repertoires from 4 to 6 healthy adults. Libraries were prepared and TCR repertoires were sequenced by different laboratories using diverse techniques, in order to increase sequencing depth and limit assay-specific biases. Leukapheresis yielded between about 0.9 and 10 billion PBMCs per donor. The investigation overall reported the following: Approximately 4.8% of naive CD4, around 3.5% of naive CD8, roughly 2.5% of memory CD4, and 0.4% of memory CD8 clonotypes were shared across a few donors. Higher generation probabilities were observed for clonotypes shared by all four sorted-subset donors than for non-shared clonotypes. Sampling was limited to blood, and TCR repertoires in tissue likely differ from TCR repertoires in blood. The genetic and exposure-history diversity represented was limited by the small number of donors. Naive subsets generally had larger estimated clonotype richness than memory subsets did. Rarefaction of sorted-subset datasets indicated incomplete sequencing despite the large sequencing depth. Pairwise subsampling led to the expectation that sequencing depth would affect the degree of clonotype sharing among donors.

Using the deep immunoSEQ assay, TCR CDR3 regions were amplified from genomic DNA by multiplex PCR. Extracted genomic DNA from each cell subset was distributed evenly across all wells of several immunoSEQ 96-well plates, and each plate was treated as a replicate. For sorted subsets, each replicate PCR was loaded with around 200 ng genomic DNA, equivalent to 30,000 or so T cell genomes. The purified libraries were quantified using a Qubit 3.0 fluorometer, sized with a Bioanalyzer 2100, and then quantified again using the KAPA Library Quantification kit. Each immunoSEQ 96-well plate was sequenced on its own single-read 150-cycle Illumina NextSeq 550 flow cell. As for how the authors treated the data: Because only junctional sequences without quality scores were contained in the immunoSEQ output, filtering matching that applied to full-length reads could not be performed. Sequences were annotated with PyIR, a Python wrapper for IgBLAST v1.9, and V/J genes and CDR3 were assigned using IMGT germline references. Reads were filtered out if the reads had weak V/J assignments (E-value above 1e-6), no CDR3, stop codons, out-of-frame junctions, or ambiguous translated residues. A V3J clonotype was defined by an identical inferred V gene, J gene, and CDR3 amino acid sequence. The percentage overlap between two repertoires was calculated by dividing the number of shared unique clonotypes by the size of the smaller repertoire. RTK rarefaction, the Chao1 estimator, and Recon v2.1 estimates of unobserved clonotypes were used to assess repertoire richness. OLGA was used to compute generation probabilities for all TCRbeta clonotypes that the gDNA method yielded from four donors. Sourced from immuneACCESS, this table was stored by TCRdb with only in-frame sequences that have V and J called. A share of the clones is absent; for the studies checked, an unresolved V gene accounts for under half, and the remainder has no known explanation. V and J calls and clone size are as listed in that table; D and trimming were resolved from the DNA. The sample records a few million clones, around 90% of which are singletons. The ten biggest clones cover approximately 0.4% of the sample.

Healthy HIV-negative adults with no recently reported acute infections or vaccinations were included as donors. Every donor was a Caucasian adult living in Nashville, Tennessee, USA. Magnetic negative selection was used to enrich CD4+ T cells, after which naive cells were positively selected on CD45RA and the negative fraction became the memory subset. After blood collection by leukapheresis, PBMCs were isolated using Ficoll-Histopaque density gradient centrifugation and then cryopreserved in the vapor phase of liquid nitrogen. Analytical flow cytometry was used to check the purity and quantity of every magnetically sorted T cell population. Genomic DNA was isolated from every sorted fraction and measured by UV absorbance on a Nanodrop 2000c. For this clone: The antigen it recognizes is unknown. No base-level quality is on record; no much larger clone is a single base apart.

CDR1 and CDR2 were assigned from the germline V gene as SGHVS and FQNEAQ. From its cysteine to its phenylalanine, the CDR3 spans 16 amino acids. Only CDR3 DNA is held: 48 bases, read in frame from base 1. V is reduced by 2 bases and J by 6 bases, leaving a spacing of 16 bases between them. The sequencing input was naive CD4+ T cells from PBMCs. The label giving this sample's cell subset or site can be read as: CD45RA+ positively selected. Recombination joined TRBV7-8 with TRBJ2-2; the D gene lacks a confident call. The TCR originated in a man between 18 and 35 years old in good health. Some clones in this sample may be carry-over from other donors' samples. The CDR3 loop reads CASSLFQVNIPGELFF. The nucleotides are TGTGCCAGCAGCTTATTTCAAGTCAATATACCCGGGGAGCTGTTTTTT.